Listed below are T cell receptor beta chains from one sample, sequenced in a study of blood T cell repertoires in COVID-19. Only in-frame clones appear in the TCRdb table, and some are missing; sequencing was by immunoSEQ multiplex PCR. The data show about 100,000 clones, roughly 80% seen once. Sequencing was carried out using peripheral blood. Receptors originate from a man aged 65 to 79 with active or convalescent COVID-19. Both conserved end residues are trimmed from each CDR3. The size entry is marked missing in some rows and otherwise reads once, few, many or a size class.

J gene,V gene,CDR3 length,clone size,CDR3 protein
TRBJ1-6,TRBV3-1/TRBV3-2,14,NA,ASSQLQGPWDSPLH
TRBJ2-1,TRBV12-3/TRBV12-4,9,once,ATTDYNEQF
TRBJ2-1,TRBV13,13,NA,ASSPRVSSYNEQF
TRBJ1-4,TRBV6-6,14,NA,ASSYADRDANEKLF
TRBJ1-1,TRBV30,9,NA,AWSKRTEAF
TRBJ2-7,TRBV27,12,NA,ASSPRGQSYEQY
TRBJ2-7,TRBV7-3,14,NA,ASSPPGSGSGSEQY
TRBJ2-1,TRBV7-2,13,NA,ASSLGGATYNEQF
TRBJ2-7,TRBV7-2,13,few,ASSLRGGATYEQY
TRBJ2-7,TRBV4-2,12,once,ASSPAVGLTEQY
TRBJ1-1,TRBV5-5,9,NA,ASSLGGEAF
TRBJ2-2,TRBV5-8,15,NA,ASSSGLVNGYTGELF
TRBJ2-2,TRBV6-2/TRBV6-3,17,NA,ASSYSSGQGARNTGELF
TRBJ1-2,TRBV27,11,NA,ASSLSDRAGYT
TRBJ2-3,TRBV5-1,13,NA,ATHEGGQGLDTQY
TRBJ1-2,TRBV5-4,12,few,ASSFGQAWSGYT
TRBJ2-5,TRBV6-5,13,NA,ASSYSLTGSETQY
TRBJ2-7,TRBV6-4,13,NA,ASRAPSGRSYEQY
TRBJ1-6,TRBV12-3/TRBV12-4,11,NA,ASSFGQGSPLH
TRBJ2-7,TRBV6-2/TRBV6-3,13,NA,ASSYYIGGGYEQY
TRBJ2-3,TRBV11-3,10,NA,ASSPQGDTQY
TRBJ2-3,TRBV7-2,15,NA,ASSNNIAGSYTDTQY
TRBJ2-3,TRBV11-2,15,NA,ASSPLPGGEGTDTQY